These T cell receptor beta chains were read from a single sample in a study of blood T cell repertoires in COVID-19. Libraries were prepared by immunoSEQ multiplex PCR; TCRdb keeps only in-frame clonotypes and omits some of them. The sample has about 83,000 clones, about nine tenths seen once. The specimen was peripheral blood. The receptor set was obtained from a human donor in a cohort sampled during active COVID-19. Both conserved end residues are part of each CDR3. A D gene is named only where the DNA matches it firmly. Some rows have no size entry. The others give once, few or many, or a class for an expanded clone.

D gene | J gene | V gene | clone size | CDR3 protein | CDR3 DNA
NA | TRBJ2-7 | TRBV5-1 | NA | CASSLGRNYEQYF | TGCGCCAGCAGCTTGGGGCGGAACTACGAGCAGTACTTC
TRBD2 | TRBJ2-3 | TRBV20-1 | NA | CSASDSGGALDTQYF | TGCAGTGCTAGTGATAGCGGGGGGGCCCTAGATACGCAGTATTTT
TRBD1 | TRBJ1-2 | TRBV19 | NA | CASSKPDRAYGYTF | TGTGCCAGTAGTAAACCGGACAGGGCCTATGGCTACACCTTC
NA | TRBJ2-3 | TRBV10-3 | NA | CAIRETALTDTQYF | TGTGCCATCAGGGAGACTGCACTCACAGATACGCAGTATTTT
TRBD2 | TRBJ2-1 | TRBV2 | once | CASSGTGLARDNEQFF | TGTGCCAGCAGTGGGACTGGACTAGCGCGAGACAATGAGCAGTTCTTC
NA | TRBJ2-3 | TRBV9 | NA | CASSVVGRRTDTQYF | TGTGCCAGCAGCGTAGTGGGGCGACGCACAGATACGCAGTATTTT
NA | TRBJ2-3 | TRBV5-1 | NA | CASSLGTVGTDTQYF | TGCGCCAGCAGCTTGGGGACAGTTGGGACAGATACGCAGTATTTT
NA | TRBJ1-1 | TRBV28 | NA | CASSSGYTEAFF | TGTGCCAGCAGTTCAGGGTACACTGAAGCTTTCTTT
TRBD2 | TRBJ2-2 | TRBV7-9 | few | CASSTEYLAGGNTGELFF | TGTGCCAGCAGCACCGAGTATTTAGCGGGGGGGAACACCGGGGAGCTGTTTTTT
NA | TRBJ1-1 | TRBV19 | NA | CASSTQQGRTEAFF | TGTGCCAGTAGTACCCAGCAGGGGCGCACTGAAGCTTTCTTT
TRBD2 | TRBJ2-3 | TRBV6-2/TRBV6-3 | NA | CASSSGTTITDTQYF | TGTGCCAGCAGTTCCGGGACTACAATCACAGATACGCAGTATTTT
NA | TRBJ2-4 | TRBV27 | NA | CASSTQLAVSNIQYF | TGTGCCAGCAGCACCCAACTAGCAGTGTCGAACATTCAGTACTTC
NA | TRBJ1-6 | TRBV2 | NA | CASTQEANSPLHF | TGTGCCAGCACGCAAGAGGCGAATTCACCCCTCCACTTT
TRBD1 | TRBJ1-1 | TRBV19 | NA | CASSLRDRGIAFF | TGTGCCAGTAGTCTCCGGGACAGGGGCATTGCTTTCTTT
NA | TRBJ2-5 | TRBV5-1 | NA | CASSRGGVESETQYF | TGCGCCAGCAGCAGAGGCGGGGTAGAGTCAGAGACCCAGTACTTC
TRBD1 | TRBJ1-4 | TRBV3-1/TRBV3-2 | NA | CASSPLRTGRNEKLFF | TGTGCCAGCAGCCCATTACGGACAGGGCGTAATGAAAAACTGTTTTTT
TRBD1 | TRBJ2-6 | TRBV7-2 | NA | CASSFSGTASGANVLTF | TGTGCCAGCAGCTTCTCCGGGACAGCCTCTGGGGCCAACGTCCTGACTTTC
NA | TRBJ1-2 | TRBV19 | NA | CASSMPDNYGYTF | TGTGCCAGTAGTATGCCAGATAACTATGGCTACACCTTC
NA | TRBJ2-3 | TRBV7-9 | NA | CASSPRSGGDTQYF | TGTGCCAGCAGCCCGCGATCAGGGGGGGATACGCAGTATTTT
NA | TRBJ2-3 | TRBV7-3 | NA | CASSLRRGVDTQYF | TGTGCCAGCAGCTTAAGGCGGGGAGTAGATACGCAGTATTTT
NA | TRBJ1-1 | TRBV14 | NA | CASSQDHWTRTEAFF | TGTGCCAGCAGCCAAGATCATTGGACTCGAACTGAAGCTTTCTTT
NA | TRBJ1-2 | TRBV20-1 | NA | CSAISGVGYTF | TGCAGTGCTATCTCAGGGGTTGGCTACACCTTC
NA | TRBJ1-5 | TRBV30 | NA | CAWSLGGSDRAQHF | TGTGCCTGGTCCCTCGGGGGGTCAGATAGGGCCCAGCATTTT
NA | TRBJ1-5 | TRBV12-3/TRBV12-4 | NA | CASSQGDQPQHF | TGTGCCAGCAGTCAGGGTGATCAGCCCCAGCATTTT
NA | TRBJ2-1 | TRBV29-1 | NA | CSVRRQASQMGVNEQFF | TGCAGCGTTCGTCGACAGGCATCCCAGATGGGGGTCAATGAGCAGTTCTTC
TRBD1 | TRBJ2-5 | TRBV19 | NA | CASSPMGGTGDYQETQYF | TGTGCCAGTAGTCCAATGGGGGGGACAGGGGATTACCAAGAGACCCAGTACTTC
NA | TRBJ1-1 | TRBV28 | NA | CASRSRTGEAFF | TGTGCCAGCAGGTCAAGAACAGGTGAAGCTTTCTTT
TRBD2 | TRBJ2-3 | TRBV18 | once | CASSPAVGGSTDTQYF | TGTGCCAGCTCACCGGCGGTGGGGGGGTCCACAGATACGCAGTATTTT
NA | TRBJ2-2 | TRBV24-1 | NA | CATSDSSRGTGELFF | TGTGCCACCAGTGATTCTTCACGCGGAACCGGGGAGCTGTTTTTT
NA | TRBJ2-7 | TRBV5-1 | NA | CASSLPFRQPPHEQYF | TGCGCCAGCAGCTTACCGTTCCGACAGCCACCCCACGAGCAGTACTTC
NA | TRBJ1-5 | TRBV6-1 | once | CASSESNSNQPQHF | TGTGCCAGCAGTGAATCAAATAGCAATCAGCCCCAGCATTTT
NA | TRBJ2-3 | TRBV6-2/TRBV6-3 | NA | CASSPLADTQYF | TGTGCCAGCAGCCCCCTAGCAGATACGCAGTATTTT
TRBD1 | TRBJ2-7 | TRBV7-2 | NA | CASSLAKGAAYEQYF | TGTGCCAGCAGCTTAGCAAAGGGGGCAGCCTACGAGCAGTACTTC
NA | TRBJ2-5 | TRBV5-1 | NA | CASSLVQGRVQETQYF | TGCGCCAGCAGCTTGGTTCAGGGAAGAGTCCAAGAGACCCAGTACTTC
NA | TRBJ1-4 | TRBV24-1 | NA | CATSDGGAGTEKLFF | TGTGCCACCAGTGATGGGGGGGCAGGGACTGAAAAACTGTTTTTT
NA | TRBJ2-5 | TRBV6-2/TRBV6-3 | NA | CASSYQAQETQYF | TGTGCCAGCAGTTATCAGGCCCAAGAGACCCAGTACTTC
NA | TRBJ2-2 | TRBV5-6 | many | CASSPELGVLDTGELFF | TGTGCCAGCAGCCCCGAACTCGGAGTTTTGGACACCGGGGAGCTGTTTTTT
NA | TRBJ2-1 | TRBV7-2 | once | CASSSDLRDEQFF | TGTGCCAGCAGCTCCGATTTGAGGGATGAGCAGTTCTTC
TRBD1 | TRBJ1-1 | TRBV4-2 | NA | CASSPRTGGRNTEAFF | TGTGCCAGCAGCCCGCGGACAGGGGGGAGGAACACTGAAGCTTTCTTT
TRBD1 | TRBJ1-1 | TRBV30 | NA | CAWSRLDRMNTEAFF | TGTGCCTGGAGCCGACTGGACAGGATGAACACTGAAGCTTTCTTT
TRBD1 | TRBJ1-3 | TRBV10-3 | NA | CAISGGQPSGNTIYF | TGTGCCATCAGTGGGGGACAGCCCTCTGGAAACACCATATATTTT
TRBD1 | TRBJ1-2 | TRBV6-5 | NA | CASSRGTGDYGYTF | TGTGCCAGCAGTCGAGGAACAGGGGACTATGGCTACACCTTC
NA | TRBJ1-2 | TRBV21-1 | NA | CASSKERGTGYTF | TGTGCCAGCAGCAAAGAACGCGGAACTGGCTACACCTTC
TRBD2 | TRBJ2-2 | TRBV7-2 | NA | CATPAREGRRDGELFF | TGTGCCACCCCCGCGAGGGAGGGGCGCCGAGACGGGGAGCTGTTTTTT
TRBD1 | TRBJ2-7 | TRBV19 | NA | CASSIRDRGVYEQYF | TGTGCCAGTAGTATTCGGGACAGGGGTGTCTACGAGCAGTACTTC
NA | TRBJ2-1 | TRBV6-4 | NA | CASSDEARGEQFF | TGTGCCAGCAGTGACGAGGCCAGGGGTGAGCAGTTCTTC
TRBD2 | TRBJ2-4 | TRBV6-6 | NA | CASSYEGAGGRNIQYF | TGTGCCAGCAGTTACGAAGGAGCGGGGGGGCGAAACATTCAGTACTTC
NA | TRBJ1-2 | TRBV7-3 | NA | CASSLTISFYGYTF | TGTGCCAGCAGCTTGACAATTTCCTTCTATGGCTACACCTTC
TRBD2 | TRBJ2-2 | TRBV30 | NA | CAWSPASGGAFGTGELFF | TGTGCCTGGAGTCCGGCCAGCGGGGGGGCATTTGGCACCGGGGAGCTGTTTTTT
NA | TRBJ2-2 | TRBV2 | NA | CASRGTLNTGELFF | TGTGCCAGCAGGGGGACATTGAACACCGGGGAGCTGTTTTTT
TRBD1 | TRBJ1-5 | TRBV7-3 | NA | CASSPGQGYSNQPQHF | TGTGCCAGCAGCCCGGGACAGGGCTATAGCAATCAGCCCCAGCATTTT
TRBD1 | TRBJ2-3 | TRBV7-3 | NA | CASSKTGGGDTQYF | TGTGCCAGCAGCAAGACAGGGGGAGGTGATACGCAGTATTTT
NA | TRBJ1-5 | TRBV5-6 | NA | CASSLGGLGNQPQHF | TGTGCCAGCAGCTTGGGGGGCCTCGGCAATCAGCCCCAGCATTTT